The text below deals with one TCR beta chain. A few counts support this clonotype. The specificity of this receptor is unknown. The input lacks base qualities; no much larger clone sits a single base away. The CDR3 contains 13 residues, cysteine and phenylalanine counted. The CDR3 DNA has 39 bases and is translated from base 1. Relative to germline, V is 11 bases shorter and J is 0 bases shorter, with 11 bases between their ends. Via the germline V gene, CDR1 is MNHNS and CDR2 SASEGT. The library was made by RT-PCR. TCRdb shows the sequencer as Illumina MiSeq. The raw public data were reprocessed by TCRdb itself: fastp quality trimming at Q25, MiXCR clonotype calling, in-frame beta chains only. Identical CDR3 proteins give one entry, which carries the most common genes and DNA. Present in this sample are hundreds of thousands of distinct CDR3 sequences, 13% to 15% of which were seen just once. The ten largest clones represent 3.6% of the sample.

The data originate from a study (dated by TCRdb to the mid-2010s). The chain links TRBV6-1 with TRBJ1-5, with the D segment identity uncertain. The sequencing input was memory CD4+ T cells from blood. The receptor was derived from a female donor in good health, serving as a healthy control. The CDR3 protein is CAGAGDSNQPQHF. At the DNA level, the sequence is TGTGCCGGCGCCGGGGATAGCAATCAGCCCCAGCATTTT.